This T cell receptor beta chain is from a study of cytomegalovirus exposure and HLA in healthy donors. Concerning this clone itself: Its antigen is currently unknown.

Germline loops: CDR1 MNHNY, CDR2 SVGAGI (reference sequence). V trimming: 7 bases; J trimming: 4 bases; junction bases outside the gene matches: 8. The CDR3 is made up of 14 amino acids. The PCR contained 60 Vbeta and 13 Jbeta primers. Sequenced by immunoSEQ multiplex PCR; TCRdb stores in-frame clones only, minus some. The sample consists of approximately 100,000 clones, around 73% of them appearing once. Findings of the study overall: TCR beta chains numbering more than 150 were designated cytomegalovirus-associated. Sequencing depth across donors, presence/absence analyses assumed, was roughly uniform. Most subjects had HLA-A and HLA-B alleles reportedly predicted accurately by TCR beta sequences. Available immune exposure information was restricted to CMV serostatus only.

The material sequenced was PBMCs. The chain joins TRBV6-6 to TRBJ2-7; 9 positions match TRBD2. This receptor was taken from a man between 35 and 55 years old in good health and CMV-seronegative. The CDR3 nucleotides read TGTGCCAGCAAACGCGGGGGGGAGAATTACGAGCAGTACTTC. This codes for CASKRGGENYEQYF.